These T cell receptor beta chains were read from a single sample in a study of blood T cell repertoires in COVID-19. TCRdb's table, derived via immunoSEQ multiplex PCR, lists solely in-frame clones and lacks some. The table records fewer than 85,000 clones, about 92% of them present only once. Sequencing was performed on peripheral blood. These receptors were obtained from a woman in her fifties or sixties in a cohort sampled during active COVID-19. Each CDR3 is given with its conserved first and last residue. The D gene is left open where the match is weak. Not every row has a clone size; where given, it reads once, few, many or a size class.

>-|TRBJ1-2|-|20|TRBV28
CASSPARGTLGQGSYYGYTF
TGTGCCAGCAGCCCCGCTAGAGGGACATTGGGACAAGGATCCTACTATGGCTACACCTTC
>once|TRBJ1-1|-|13|TRBV5-1
CASSFPGNTEAFF
TGCGCCAGCAGCTTCCCCGGGAACACTGAAGCTTTCTTT
>-|TRBJ2-7|-|9|TRBV27
CAAGEEQYF
TGTGCCGCTGGAGAAGAGCAGTACTTC
>-|TRBJ2-3|-|14|TRBV6-6
CASSYILVGDTQYF
TGTGCCAGCAGTTACATCCTAGTCGGAGATACGCAGTATTTT
>once|TRBJ2-1|TRBD2|14|TRBV12-5
CASGLEGAGGEQFF
TGTGCTAGTGGTTTGGAAGGGGCGGGGGGGGAGCAGTTCTTC
>-|TRBJ2-5|-|15|TRBV4-1
CASSSNRDIQETQYF
TGCGCCAGCAGCTCAAACCGGGACATCCAAGAGACCCAGTACTTC
>-|TRBJ2-1|-|12|TRBV24-1
CATSDEILEQFF
TGTGCCACCAGTGATGAGATCCTCGAGCAGTTCTTC
>-|TRBJ2-3|-|16|TRBV6-1
CASSARTATSTDTQYF
TGTGCCAGCAGTGCCAGGACAGCAACTAGCACAGATACGCAGTATTTT
>-|TRBJ2-1|TRBD2|17|TRBV4-2
CASSQAEGTSGSNEQFF
TGTGCCAGCAGCCAAGCAGAGGGGACTAGCGGGAGCAATGAGCAGTTCTTC
>-|TRBJ2-1|-|11|TRBV7-9
CASTLGLEQFF
TGTGCCAGCACCCTCGGACTAGAGCAGTTCTTC
>-|TRBJ2-6|TRBD2|19|TRBV24-1
CATKAPMQSGRAGANVLTF
TGTGCCACCAAAGCTCCGATGCAGAGCGGGAGGGCGGGGGCCAACGTCCTGACTTTC
>once|TRBJ2-5|-|12|TRBV11-2
CASKIWRGTQYF
TGTGCCAGCAAAATATGGCGGGGGACCCAGTACTTC
>-|TRBJ2-1|TRBD2|14|TRBV6-6
CASSVGGSYNEQFF
TGTGCCAGCAGTGTGGGAGGGTCCTACAATGAGCAGTTCTTC
>-|TRBJ2-3|TRBD1|16|TRBV3-1/TRBV3-2
CASSQSGTGVSDTQYF
TGTGCCAGCAGCCAGTCCGGGACAGGGGTGTCAGATACGCAGTATTTT
>-|TRBJ2-3|-|14|TRBV7-9
CASSSRQYGQDWGF
TGTGCCAGCAGCTCCAGGCAATATGGACAAGATTGGGGTTTT
>-|TRBJ2-7|-|13|TRBV27
CASRALASTKQYF
TGTGCCAGCAGGGCCCTGGCTAGCACCAAGCAGTACTTC
>-|TRBJ1-2|TRBD1|13|TRBV12-3/TRBV12-4
CASSLGTGDGYTF
TGTGCCAGCAGCCTCGGGACAGGAGATGGCTACACCTTC
>-|TRBJ1-1|-|12|TRBV28
CAANRDGTEAFF
TGTGCCGCCAACAGGGACGGCACTGAAGCTTTCTTT
>-|TRBJ1-4|-|13|TRBV12-3/TRBV12-4
CASSLRGNEKLFF
TGTGCCAGCAGTTTACGAGGAAATGAAAAACTGTTTTTT
>-|TRBJ1-6|-|12|TRBV30
CAWSVRTGPGHF
TGTGCCTGGAGTGTACGAACAGGGCCAGGCCACTTT
>-|TRBJ1-4|TRBD1|15|TRBV2
CASSGQTGLGEKLFF
TGTGCCAGCAGTGGCCAGACAGGGTTAGGTGAAAAACTGTTTTTT
>-|TRBJ2-7|TRBD2|13|TRBV28
CASRLAGSYEQYF
TGTGCCAGCCGACTAGCGGGGTCCTACGAGCAGTACTTC
>-|TRBJ1-5|TRBD1|15|TRBV11-2
CASSVNRGGNQPQHF
TGTGCCAGCAGCGTCAACAGGGGAGGCAATCAGCCCCAGCATTTT
>-|TRBJ2-5|TRBD2|17|TRBV25-1
CASSEMVLAGPQETQYF
TGTGCCAGCAGTGAAATGGTCCTAGCGGGACCTCAAGAGACCCAGTACTTC